This is a list of T cell receptor beta chains from one sample in a study of OX40 agonist ivuxolimab in advanced cancers. Method: immunoSEQ multiplex PCR; TCRdb's copy keeps in-frame clones and lacks some. The table lists fewer than 100,000 clones, roughly 92% of them singletons, with around 6% in the top ten. Sequencing was performed on CD4+ or CD8+ T cells sorted from blood, taken in a trial of the OX40 agonist ivuxolimab. Source of these receptors: an adult with an advanced solid tumor such as melanoma, head and neck, liver or kidney cancer. Each CDR3 is given with its conserved first and last residue. A D gene is named only where the DNA matches it firmly.

NA,TRBJ2-1,TRBV7-9,TGTGCCAGCAGCTTTTCCAACTCCTACAATGAGCAGTTCTTC,CASSFSNSYNEQFF
NA,TRBJ2-7,TRBV11-2,TGTGCCAGCAGTTCAAACAGGGCAGTCGAGCAGTACTTC,CASSSNRAVEQYF
TRBD1,TRBJ2-7,TRBV4-1,TGCGCCAGCAGCCAAGGAGGGACAGGGTCCTACGAGCAGTACTTC,CASSQGGTGSYEQYF
NA,TRBJ2-7,TRBV5-8,TGTGCCAGCAGCATATACAGCGATTCCTACGAGCAGTACTTC,CASSIYSDSYEQYF
TRBD1,TRBJ2-7,TRBV30,TGTGCCTGGAGCGATTGGACAGGGGGCGCCTACGAGCAGTACTTC,CAWSDWTGGAYEQYF
TRBD1,TRBJ2-7,TRBV10-3,TGTGCCATCACAAGGGGACAGGGCGCCTACGAGCAGTACTTC,CAITRGQGAYEQYF
NA,TRBJ1-2,TRBV28,TGTGCCAGCAGTTCACAGGTTACTAACTATGGCTACACCTTC,CASSSQVTNYGYTF
TRBD2,TRBJ2-3,TRBV10-2,TGCGCCAGCAGTGAGGGACTAGCGGGGGGGGTGCAGTATTTT,CASSEGLAGGVQYF
NA,TRBJ2-7,TRBV7-2,TGTGCCAGCAGCCCACGTCGGGACGGGGACTACGAGCAGTACTTC,CASSPRRDGDYEQYF
NA,TRBJ1-1,TRBV10-3,TGTGCCATCAGTGAGGCTCTAGACCTTAAACTGAACACTGAAGCTTTCTTT,CAISEALDLKLNTEAFF
NA,TRBJ2-5,TRBV5-4,TGTGCCAGCAGCTTCCGGGACGAAAAAGAGACCCAGTACTTC,CASSFRDEKETQYF
NA,TRBJ2-7,TRBV5-4,TGTGCCAGCAGCGTGGGACTTACCTACGAGCAGTACTTC,CASSVGLTYEQYF